The source of this TCR beta chain is a study of cytomegalovirus exposure and HLA in healthy donors. PCR primers comprised 60 Vbeta and 13 Jbeta primers. Some clones are missing from TCRdb's copy, which holds only in-frame ones; the method was immunoSEQ multiplex PCR. In the table there are 130,000 to 150,000 clones, 78% of which are singletons. Trimming pared 1 base from V and 6 bases from J, leaving 16 bases between. CDR3 length: 16 residues. From germline, CDR1 is SGHTA and CDR2 FQGNSA. The material sequenced was PBMCs. This sequence joins TRBV7-2 and TRBJ2-1; D is perhaps TRBD1 (7 bases). The receptor was derived from a female donor in good health and CMV-seronegative. CDR3 coding DNA: TGTGCCAGCAGCTTAGTGGGCGGGACAGTTGGCAATGAGCAGTTCTTC. It yields the protein CASSLVGGTVGNEQFF.